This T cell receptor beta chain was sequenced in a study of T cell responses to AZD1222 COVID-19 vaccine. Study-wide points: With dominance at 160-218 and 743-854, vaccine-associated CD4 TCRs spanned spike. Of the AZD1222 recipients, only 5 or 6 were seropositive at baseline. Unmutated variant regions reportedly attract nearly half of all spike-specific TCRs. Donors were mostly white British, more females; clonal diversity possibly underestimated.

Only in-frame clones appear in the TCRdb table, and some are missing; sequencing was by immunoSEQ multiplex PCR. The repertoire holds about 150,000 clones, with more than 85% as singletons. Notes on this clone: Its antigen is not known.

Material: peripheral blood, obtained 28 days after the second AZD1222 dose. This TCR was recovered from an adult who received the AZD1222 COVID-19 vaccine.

The CDR3 bases are TGTGCCAGCAGCTCATCCGGGACGACCTACGAGCAGTACTTC. As protein: CASSSSGTTYEQYF. The V and J genes are TRBV7-9 and TRBJ2-7; D assignment may be TRBD1 or TRBD2 (5 bases each). The germline V and J ends were trimmed by 4 bases and 2 bases, with 12 bases remaining between them. The CDR3 length is 14 residues. Germline CDR1 SEHNR, CDR2 FQNEAQ (reference sequence).